This is a list of T cell receptor beta chains from one sample in a study of T cells in Graves' hyperthyroidism and ophthalmopathy. TCRdb redid the calling of the multiplex PCR reads with MiXCR, one entry per CDR3 protein. The sample includes hundreds of thousands of distinct CDR3 sequences, about a sixth of them seen just once. Specimen: blood. The receptors derive from a young woman with Graves' hyperthyroidism. Each CDR3 is given with its conserved first and last residue. D genes are given only for firm matches. Size values are once, few and many counts, or a class for expanded clones, and some rows have none.

V gene: TRBV7-9; J gene: TRBJ2-6; CDR3 length: 16; clone size: many; D gene: -; CDR3 DNA: TGTGCCAGCAATAGCGATAGAGGCTCTGGGGCCAACGTCCTGACTTTC; CDR3 protein: CASNSDRGSGANVLTF
V gene: TRBV7-9; J gene: TRBJ1-5; CDR3 length: 14; clone size: -; D gene: TRBD1; CDR3 DNA: TGTGCCAGCAGCTTCGGGACAGGGAGTGGGCCCCAGCATTTT; CDR3 protein: CASSFGTGSGPQHF
V gene: TRBV20-1; J gene: TRBJ2-5; CDR3 length: 17; clone size: -; D gene: -; CDR3 DNA: TGCAGTGCTAGAGTGGTTCTAGTGGGGGCACGCAAAGAGACCCAGTACTTC; CDR3 protein: CSARVVLVGARKETQYF
V gene: TRBV12-3/TRBV12-4; J gene: TRBJ2-3; CDR3 length: 13; clone size: -; D gene: -; CDR3 DNA: TGTGCCAGCAGTCTAGCTCGAGCAGATACGCAGTATTTT; CDR3 protein: CASSLARADTQYF
V gene: TRBV30; J gene: TRBJ1-5; CDR3 length: 13; clone size: -; D gene: -; CDR3 DNA: TGTGCCTGGGCCGACGGTAGCAATCAGCCCCAGCATTTT; CDR3 protein: CAWADGSNQPQHF
V gene: TRBV4-3; J gene: TRBJ1-2; CDR3 length: 16; clone size: -; D gene: -; CDR3 DNA: TGCGCCAGCAGCCAAGAGTCCGGGTTTGGTAACTATGGCTACACCTTC; CDR3 protein: CASSQESGFGNYGYTF
V gene: TRBV15; J gene: TRBJ1-2; CDR3 length: 13; clone size: -; D gene: TRBD1; CDR3 DNA: TGTGCCACCGCTACAGGGGGCGCGGGGGGCTACACCTTC; CDR3 protein: CATATGGAGGYTF
V gene: TRBV20-1; J gene: TRBJ2-5; CDR3 length: 14; clone size: many; D gene: -; CDR3 DNA: TGCAGTGGGAGAACAGGGAGGATTCAAGAGACCCAGTACTTC; CDR3 protein: CSGRTGRIQETQYF
V gene: TRBV28; J gene: TRBJ2-7; CDR3 length: 15; clone size: many; D gene: -; CDR3 DNA: TGTGCCAGCAGTTTATCGGGACTTCTCTCCTACGAGCAGTACTTC; CDR3 protein: CASSLSGLLSYEQYF
V gene: TRBV3-1; J gene: TRBJ1-4; CDR3 length: 15; clone size: few; D gene: TRBD1; CDR3 DNA: TGTGCCAGCAGCCAAGGGACAGGGCTAGGGGAAAAACTGTTTTTT; CDR3 protein: CASSQGTGLGEKLFF
V gene: TRBV29-1; J gene: TRBJ2-7; CDR3 length: 14; clone size: many; D gene: -; CDR3 DNA: TGCAGCGTTGAATCACCGGGCCAAAGCTACGAGCAGTACTTC; CDR3 protein: CSVESPGQSYEQYF
V gene: TRBV25-1; J gene: TRBJ2-7; CDR3 length: 15; clone size: few; D gene: -; CDR3 DNA: TGTGCCAGCAGTGAATCAGGGGTGCTTACCTACGAGCAGTACTTC; CDR3 protein: CASSESGVLTYEQYF
V gene: TRBV2; J gene: TRBJ1-4; CDR3 length: 14; clone size: many; D gene: -; CDR3 DNA: TGTGCCAGCACAGCGGGGGCAACTAATGAAAAACTGTTTTTT; CDR3 protein: CASTAGATNEKLFF
V gene: TRBV28; J gene: TRBJ2-4; CDR3 length: 15; clone size: -; D gene: TRBD1; CDR3 DNA: TGTGCCAGCAGTCGGGACAGGGCGGTTTGGGACATTCAGTACTTC; CDR3 protein: CASSRDRAVWDIQYF
V gene: TRBV30; J gene: TRBJ2-3; CDR3 length: 12; clone size: -; D gene: -; CDR3 DNA: TGTGCCTGGAGTCGTGATAGATCTACGCAGTATTTT; CDR3 protein: CAWSRDRSTQYF
V gene: TRBV30; J gene: TRBJ2-7; CDR3 length: 14; clone size: many; D gene: TRBD1; CDR3 DNA: TGTGCCTGTTCTCCGGGACAGCCCTCCTACGAGCAGTACTTC; CDR3 protein: CACSPGQPSYEQYF
V gene: TRBV7-2; J gene: TRBJ2-1; CDR3 length: 18; clone size: -; D gene: TRBD2; CDR3 DNA: TGTGCCAGCAGCTTCCCCTGGGGGTTGGGACTAGGAGGCAATGAGCAGTTCTTC; CDR3 protein: CASSFPWGLGLGGNEQFF
V gene: TRBV15; J gene: TRBJ1-5; CDR3 length: 15; clone size: many; D gene: -; CDR3 DNA: TGTGCCACCAGCAAACAGGGCTATAGCAATCAGCCCCAGCATTTT; CDR3 protein: CATSKQGYSNQPQHF
V gene: TRBV14; J gene: TRBJ2-5; CDR3 length: 14; clone size: -; D gene: -; CDR3 DNA: TGTGCCAGCAGCCAACATAGGGCTCAAGAGACCCAGTACTTC; CDR3 protein: CASSQHRAQETQYF
V gene: TRBV7-8; J gene: TRBJ1-6; CDR3 length: 15; clone size: -; D gene: -; CDR3 DNA: TGTGCCAGCAGCTTAGCCCCAGTTGAGAATTCACCCCTCCACTTT; CDR3 protein: CASSLAPVENSPLHF
V gene: TRBV11-3; J gene: TRBJ2-1; CDR3 length: 17; clone size: few; D gene: -; CDR3 DNA: TGTGCCAGCAGCTTAAATTACGGTAGCGGAAGATTGAATGAGCAGTTCTTC; CDR3 protein: CASSLNYGSGRLNEQFF
V gene: TRBV12-3/TRBV12-4; J gene: TRBJ2-1; CDR3 length: 15; clone size: many; D gene: TRBD2; CDR3 DNA: TGTGCCAGCAGGCCTTTGGCGGGAGTGGGCAATGAGCAGTTCTTC; CDR3 protein: CASRPLAGVGNEQFF
V gene: TRBV6-1; J gene: TRBJ2-3; CDR3 length: 14; clone size: many; D gene: -; CDR3 DNA: TGTGCCAGCATTCAGCCCCTCGTCCCAGATACGCAGTATTTT; CDR3 protein: CASIQPLVPDTQYF
V gene: TRBV6-2/TRBV6-3; J gene: TRBJ1-1; CDR3 length: 14; clone size: many; D gene: -; CDR3 DNA: TGTGCCAGCAGGCTATCGACAGGTAGAACTGAAGCTTTCTTT; CDR3 protein: CASRLSTGRTEAFF
V gene: TRBV25-1; J gene: TRBJ2-7; CDR3 length: 16; clone size: -; D gene: -; CDR3 DNA: TGTGCCAGCAGTGAAAGGGACCGGACGGGCTCTCACGAGCAGTACTTC; CDR3 protein: CASSERDRTGSHEQYF
V gene: TRBV13; J gene: TRBJ1-1; CDR3 length: 16; clone size: many; D gene: TRBD1; CDR3 DNA: TGTGCCAGCAGCCCCCGACAGGGAAGGCTGAACACTGAAGCTTTCTTT; CDR3 protein: CASSPRQGRLNTEAFF
V gene: TRBV7-6; J gene: TRBJ2-3; CDR3 length: 17; clone size: many; D gene: TRBD2; CDR3 DNA: TGTGCCAGCAGCTTAGGGACTAGCCGCATCCCCACAGATACGCAGTATTTT; CDR3 protein: CASSLGTSRIPTDTQYF
V gene: TRBV3-1; J gene: TRBJ1-2; CDR3 length: 15; clone size: many; D gene: -; CDR3 DNA: TGTGCCAGCAGCCAAGGTCAGAGATCGTTAAGCGGCTACACCTTC; CDR3 protein: CASSQGQRSLSGYTF
V gene: TRBV19; J gene: TRBJ2-7; CDR3 length: 17; clone size: few; D gene: TRBD1; CDR3 DNA: TGTGCCAGTAGTATCGTGCCTCCAGGGGGCGCACTCAACGAGCAGTACTTC; CDR3 protein: CASSIVPPGGALNEQYF
V gene: TRBV7-2; J gene: TRBJ1-5; CDR3 length: 16; clone size: few; D gene: -; CDR3 DNA: TGTGCCAGCAGTCGAGAAATGGGAGATAGCAATCAGCCCCAGCATTTT; CDR3 protein: CASSREMGDSNQPQHF
V gene: TRBV28; J gene: TRBJ2-7; CDR3 length: 13; clone size: many; D gene: -; CDR3 DNA: TGTGCCAGCAGACCACTCTTCGAGTACGAGCAGTACTTC; CDR3 protein: CASRPLFEYEQYF
V gene: TRBV7-9; J gene: TRBJ1-2; CDR3 length: 14; clone size: many; D gene: -; CDR3 DNA: TGTGCCAGCAGCCCTCGTGGGGGCAACTATGGCTACACCTTC; CDR3 protein: CASSPRGGNYGYTF
V gene: TRBV6-6; J gene: TRBJ1-1; CDR3 length: 14; clone size: many; D gene: -; CDR3 DNA: TGTGCCAGCAGTTACCAGGGTTGGAACACTGAAGCTTTCTTT; CDR3 protein: CASSYQGWNTEAFF
V gene: TRBV4-3; J gene: TRBJ1-6; CDR3 length: 16; clone size: few; D gene: TRBD1; CDR3 DNA: TGCGCCAGCAGCCAAGATCTAACAGGGGGCGGTTCACCCCTCCACTTT; CDR3 protein: CASSQDLTGGGSPLHF
V gene: TRBV3-1; J gene: TRBJ1-1; CDR3 length: 15; clone size: many; D gene: TRBD1; CDR3 DNA: TGTGCCAGCAGCCAACAGGGGGCCTGGAACACTGAAGCTTTCTTT; CDR3 protein: CASSQQGAWNTEAFF
V gene: TRBV20-1; J gene: TRBJ1-1; CDR3 length: 15; clone size: many; D gene: -; CDR3 DNA: TGCAGTGCTAGCCTCGGGCCGGGGGGGAACACTGAAGCTTTCTTT; CDR3 protein: CSASLGPGGNTEAFF
V gene: TRBV6-1; J gene: TRBJ2-5; CDR3 length: 13; clone size: -; D gene: -; CDR3 DNA: TGTGCCAGCAACGGTAACGGGCCTGAGACCCAGTACTTC; CDR3 protein: CASNGNGPETQYF
V gene: TRBV30; J gene: TRBJ2-7; CDR3 length: 14; clone size: -; D gene: -; CDR3 DNA: TGTGCCTGGAGTGTAGGCAGGAGCTCCTACGAGCAGTACTTC; CDR3 protein: CAWSVGRSSYEQYF
V gene: TRBV2; J gene: TRBJ1-2; CDR3 length: 14; clone size: few; D gene: TRBD1; CDR3 DNA: TGTGCCAGCAGTCGGGACAGGGGGCGGGGTGGCTACACCTTC; CDR3 protein: CASSRDRGRGGYTF
V gene: TRBV3-1; J gene: TRBJ1-1; CDR3 length: 14; clone size: many; D gene: TRBD1; CDR3 DNA: TGTGCCAGCAGCCAAGTCCCAGGGGGCACTGAAGCTTTCTTT; CDR3 protein: CASSQVPGGTEAFF
V gene: TRBV27; J gene: TRBJ1-4; CDR3 length: 16; clone size: -; D gene: TRBD1; CDR3 DNA: TGTGCCAGCAGTGGGGGGAGGGGGCTGTCTAATGAAAAACTGTTTTTT; CDR3 protein: CASSGGRGLSNEKLFF
V gene: TRBV13; J gene: TRBJ2-7; CDR3 length: 16; clone size: many; D gene: TRBD2; CDR3 DNA: TGTGCCAGCAGCTTAACTTCGCCTAGCGGCTCCTACGAGCAGTACTTC; CDR3 protein: CASSLTSPSGSYEQYF
V gene: TRBV12-3/TRBV12-4; J gene: TRBJ1-5; CDR3 length: 15; clone size: many; D gene: -; CDR3 DNA: TGTGCCAGCAGTACGTCAGGGATCGGCAATCAGCCCCAGCATTTT; CDR3 protein: CASSTSGIGNQPQHF
V gene: TRBV11-2; J gene: TRBJ2-7; CDR3 length: 16; clone size: few; D gene: TRBD2; CDR3 DNA: TGTGCCAGCAGCTTAGAAGCGGGACCAAGAATCCACGAGCAGTACTTC; CDR3 protein: CASSLEAGPRIHEQYF